These 15 T cell receptor beta chains were all obtained from the same sample, sequenced in a study of blood T cell repertoires in COVID-19. The repertoire was sequenced with immunoSEQ multiplex PCR; TCRdb's copy has only in-frame clones and lacks some. The sample carries under 250,000 clones, nearly 90% recorded once. Sequencing was done on a sample of PBMCs or T cells enriched from blood (not recorded which). The receptors here all came from a man in his thirties or forties who had recovered from COVID-19.

This rearrangement joins TRBV27 to TRBJ1-5; TRBD1 matches at 7 bases. CDR1 and CDR2 (germline): MNHEY, SMNVEV (reference sequence). Trimming cost V 2 bases and J 0 bases; bases outside gene matches: 7. This CDR3 has 17 amino acids. CDR3 DNA: TGTGCCAGCAGTTTAAGGGGGCAGGTATATAGCAATCAGCCCCAGCATTTT. Translated: CASSLRGQVYSNQPQHF.

The chain carries TRBV29-1 and TRBJ2-1, with a weak D call TRBD1 (6 bases). Germline assignment: CDR1 SQVTM and CDR2 ANQGSEA. V was clipped by 7 bases and J by 10 bases, with 11 bases between them. The CDR3 loop spans 10 amino acids. CDR3 nucleotides: TGCAGCGGTAAAGACAGGGAGCAGTTCTTC. This gives the protein CSGKDREQFF.

CDR3: CASSPLAGTGTHEQYF. The CDR3 nucleotides are TGTGCCAGCAGTCCCCTCGCGGGGACAGGGACCCACGAGCAGTACTTC. The chain links TRBV28 to TRBJ2-7, with 9 bases identical to TRBD1. CDR1 is MDHEN and CDR2 is SYDVKM in the germline V gene. J lost 5 bases, V lost 5 bases, and 13 bases had no gene match. This CDR3 has 16 amino acids.

The chain couples TRBV24-1 to TRBJ1-2; D gene unclear. Trimming removed 3 bases at V and 8 bases at J, with 21 bases between. This CDR3 has 16 residues. The V gene's germline CDR1 is KGHDR and CDR2 SFDVKD. The CDR3 sequence: CATSDRSVGGDRGYTF. In nucleotides, the CDR3 is TGTGCCACCAGTGATCGAAGTGTAGGCGGGGATCGGGGCTACACCTTC.

V gene TRBV6-5 combines with J gene TRBJ2-7; maybe TRBD2 (7 bases). V lost 2 bases, J lost 3 bases, and 14 bases lay in between. CDR3 length: 15 residues. Germline V CDR1 and CDR2: MNHEY, SVGAGI. The CDR3 protein is CASSYGRGPNYEQYF. CDR3 nucleotides: TGTGCCAGCAGTTACGGGCGGGGGCCGAACTACGAGCAGTACTTC.

This chain connects TRBV7-2 to TRBJ1-2; D is unresolved. The ends were cut back, 1 base at V and 6 bases at J, with 21 bases in the middle. The CDR3 has 17 residues. Germline CDR1 reads SGHTA; CDR2 reads FQGNSA. This chain's CDR3 is CASSLGPPGSATNGYTF. DNA of the CDR3: TGTGCCAGCAGCTTAGGACCCCCCGGGAGCGCAACTAATGGCTACACCTTC.

The chain links TRBV7-9 to TRBJ2-5; D is uncertain. The CDR3 has 13 amino acids. V lost 4 bases, J lost 5 bases, and 11 bases lay in between. Germline CDR1 reads SEHNR; CDR2 reads FQNEAQ (reference sequence). CDR3 residues: CASSSVLGETQYF. DNA of the CDR3: TGTGCCAGCAGCTCGGTTCTGGGCGAGACCCAGTACTTC.

The chain recombines TRBV29-1 with TRBJ2-2; 9 bases map to TRBD1. The CDR3 totals 12 residues. Germline V gene data show CDR1 as SQVTM and CDR2 as ANQGSEA. The junction had 2 bases not matched to a gene; V was cut back by 5 bases and J by 7 bases. CDR3 nucleotide sequence: TGCAGCGTTTACAGGGGGCTCGGGGAGCTGTTTTTT. Residues: CSVYRGLGELFF.

The J gene is TRBJ1-3, the V gene TRBV2; TRBD1 matches 7 bases. The CDR3 runs to 13 residues. Trimming cost V 6 bases and J 7 bases; bases outside gene matches: 6. Germline-derived CDR1 and CDR2 are SNHLY and FYNNEI. This CDR3 is CASSRDRVNTIYF. In DNA, the CDR3 is TGTGCCAGCAGCCGAGACAGGGTGAACACCATATATTTT.

The chain joins TRBV9 to TRBJ2-3, with D perhaps matching TRBD1 (6 bases). The germline V and J ends were trimmed by 3 bases and 3 bases, with 11 bases remaining between them. The CDR3 contains 14 residues. Per germline, CDR1 SGDLS and CDR2 YYNGEE. The CDR3 DNA reads as TGTGCCAGCAGCGCGGAAGGGGGAACAGATACGCAGTATTTT. Protein product: CASSAEGGTDTQYF. Variable domain in full (rest from reference TRBV9 and TRBJ2-3): DSGVTQTPKHLITATGQRVTLRCSPRSGDLSVYWYQQSLDQGLQFLIQYYNGEERAKGNILERFSAQQFPDLHSELNLSSLELGDSALYFCASSAEGGTDTQYFGPGTRLTVL.

This clone showed up just once. The chain uses TRBV20-1 and TRBJ2-3; D may be TRBD2 (6 bases). The germline CDR1 and CDR2 sequences are DFQATT and SNEGSKA (reference sequence). The CDR3 spans 16 residues. Trimming shortened V by 3 bases and J by 1 base, and 17 bases separated the two germline ends. CDR3 region: CSASPGLTTGTDTQYF. The CDR3 nucleotides are TGCAGTGCTAGTCCGGGACTCACAACTGGCACAGATACGCAGTATTTT.

This chain links TRBV19 with TRBJ2-3; TRBD1 might be the D (5 bases). Trimming took 3 bases from V and 0 from J, leaving 10 bases between them. Germline CDR1 is LNHDA and CDR2 is SQIVND (reference sequence). The CDR3 spans 15 residues. The CDR3 is CASSIKGQSTDTQYF. As DNA, the CDR3 is TGTGCCAGTAGTATTAAGGGGCAGAGCACAGATACGCAGTATTTT.

CDR3 bases: TGCGCCAGCAGCTTGGGGGGCTCCAACACCGGGGAGCTGTTTTTT. Its protein is CASSLGGSNTGELFF. V gene TRBV5-1 combines with J gene TRBJ2-2, with a possible D match to TRBD1 (5 bases). This CDR3 spans 15 amino acids. With 0 bases removed from V and 2 bases from J, the gap between germline ends came to 8 bases. Germline CDR1 reads SGHRS; CDR2 reads YFSETQ. Combining the CDR3 with reference TRBV5-1 and TRBJ2-2 gives the whole variable domain KAGVTQTPRYLIKTRGQQVTLSCSPISGHRSVSWYQQTPGQGLQFLFEYFSETQRNKGNFPGRFSGRQFSNSRSEMNVSTLELGDSALYLCASSLGGSNTGELFFGEGSRLTVL.

This chain uses TRBV25-1 with TRBJ1-2, with TRBD1 matching 7 bases. Germline CDR1 is MGHDK and CDR2 is SYGVNS. The trim removed 5 bases at V and 4 bases at J, leaving 7 bases unmatched. CDR3 length: 14 amino acids. Written as DNA, the CDR3 is TGTGCCAGCAGTCCCCCGGGGACAGTCTATGGCTACACCTTC. Encoded protein: CASSPPGTVYGYTF.

The V call is TRBV3-1 (or the pseudogene TRBV3-2), the J call TRBJ2-3; 11 bases fit TRBD2. The germline gives CDR1 LGHDT, CDR2 YNNKEL (reference sequence). CDR3 length: 16 residues. With V trimmed by 1 base and J by 6 bases, 6 bases remained unmatched. The CDR3, as DNA: TGTGCCAGCAGCCAAGTTTCACTAGCGGGAGAGGATACGCAGTATTTT. Translated, it gives CASSQVSLAGEDTQYF.